This TCR beta chain was captured by sequencing in a study of T cells of healthy individuals. Germline loops: CDR1 MNHEY, CDR2 SVGAGI. The CDR3 length is 16 residues. V lost 4 bases to trimming and J lost 0 bases, with 15 bases between them. TCRdb re-derived calls from the 5' RACE reads in MiXCR, one entry per CDR3 protein. The sample holds 55,000 to 65,000 distinct CDR3 sequences, roughly 16% seen once. The TCR sequence derives from a human donor in good health. The chain has TRBV6-5 and TRBJ1-1; tentatively, D is TRBD1 (5 bases). CDR3 loop: CASSLDVGRVNTEAFF. The CDR3 DNA follows: TGTGCCAGCAGTTTGGACGTCGGCAGGGTGAACACTGAAGCTTTCTTT.